The clone carrying this TCR beta chain was seen ten or more times. This sample was taken from a study of kidney transplant recipient with SARS-CoV-2 infection. TCRdb reanalysed the reads using MiXCR and keeps one entry per CDR3 protein. The sample has approximately 240,000 distinct CDR3 sequences, around 26% seen once. CDR1 is SGDLS, CDR2 YYNGEE, per germline. Trimming removed 3 bases from V and 4 bases from J, with 13 bases in between. This CDR3 has 15 residues. This TCR came from a male patient between 25 and 39 years old who had COVID-19 and was a kidney transplant recipient. A subset of T cells may come from the graft donor. The chain couples TRBV9 to TRBJ1-4, with no clear D. The sample consisted of a blood sample, taken at baseline and on roughly day 110 from a kidney transplant recipient. The CDR3: CASSEGPLDNEKLFF. CDR3 nucleotide sequence: TGTGCCAGCAGCGAAGGCCCCTTAGATAATGAAAAACTGTTTTTT.